Listed here are 20 T cell receptor beta chains from one sample, sequenced in a study of T cells expressing NK-cell markers. One entry per CDR3 protein, without DNA, is what TCRdb gives after re-calling the 5' RACE reads. The sample has a few hundred thousand distinct CDR3 sequences. The sample consisted of blood T cells: a sorted CD56 or NKG2C T cell subset, CD4+ or CD8+ T cells, or bulk PBMC T cells (not recorded which). The receptors here all came from a young man in good health.

The chain carries TRBV9 and TRBJ1-1; the D call from TCRdb, TRBD1, cannot be confirmed without DNA. The V gene's germline CDR1 is SGDLS and CDR2 YYNGEE. The CDR3 spans 15 residues. CDR3: CASSVAGHMNTEAFF.

This rearrangement joins TRBV7-9 to TRBJ1-1; TCRdb designates TRBD1, a call that cannot be tested without DNA. The CDR3 loop spans 14 amino acids. The germline gives CDR1 SEHNR, CDR2 FQNEAQ (reference sequence). The CDR3 is CASSPAAGETEAFF.

The V gene is TRBV12-3 or TRBV12-4, the J gene TRBJ2-1; TCRdb calls TRBD2, which cannot be checked without DNA. CDR3 length: 15 amino acids. The CDR3 sequence: CASRILAGRYNEQFF.

The chain links TRBV12-3 or TRBV12-4 to TRBJ2-3; lacking DNA, the TRBD1 call made by TCRdb goes unchecked. The CDR3 consists of 15 residues. CDR3 sequence reads: CASSLVDPGVEAQYF.

The chain recombines TRBV29-1 with TRBJ2-2; as DNA is missing, the TRBD2 call by TCRdb cannot be tested. This CDR3 contains 14 residues. Per the germline V gene, CDR1 is SQVTM and CDR2 is ANQGSEA. CDR3 in amino acids: CSVTSGSSHGELFF.

This chain uses TRBV13 with TRBJ2-6; checking the TCRdb D call of TRBD1 is not possible without DNA. From germline, CDR1 is PRHDT and CDR2 FYEKMQ (reference sequence). The length of the CDR3 is 18 residues. CDR3 sequence reads: CASNLFMGQGAGANVLTF.

The chain uses TRBV7-2 and TRBJ2-5; TCRdb outputs TRBD2, but without DNA this stays unchecked. CDR1 SGHTA and CDR2 FQGNSA come from the germline V gene. This CDR3 is built from 15 residues. CDR3 region: CASSPSGSRLETQYF.

The V gene is TRBV7-2, the J gene TRBJ2-1. This CDR3 is built from 13 residues. Germline V gene lookup returns CDR1 SGHTA and CDR2 FQGNSA. The CDR3 reads CASSFQDYNEQFF.

The chain joins TRBV5-1 to TRBJ1-4; TCRdb returns TRBD1, unconfirmable since there is no DNA. The CDR3 covers 17 residues. Germline V lookup: CDR1 SGHRS, CDR2 YFSETQ. The CDR3 loop is CASSLVFGGITNEKLFF.

The chain has TRBV18 and TRBJ1-3; with no DNA, the TCRdb D assignment of TRBD1 cannot be verified. Germline CDR1 KGHSH, CDR2 LQKENI. The CDR3 extends over 17 amino acids. The CDR3 sequence: CASSPTSGQGAGNTIYF.

V gene TRBV27 combines with J gene TRBJ1-6; lacking DNA, the TRBD1 call made by TCRdb goes unchecked. In germline, CDR1 is MNHEY, CDR2 SMNVEV (reference sequence). CDR3 length: 15 residues. The CDR3 loop reads CASSPRGSYNSPLHF.

This chain links TRBV6-1 with TRBJ2-7; with no DNA, the TCRdb D assignment of TRBD2 cannot be verified. Germline CDR1 is MNHNS and CDR2 is SASEGT. This CDR3 region has 14 residues. The CDR3 protein is CAGRPGAASYEQYF.

The rearrangement joins TRBV24-1 to TRBJ2-2; TCRdb designates TRBD1, a call that cannot be tested without DNA. The CDR3 has 15 amino acids. Germline lookup yields CDR1 KGHDR and CDR2 SFDVKD. The CDR3 here is CATRDGTANTGELFF.

The chain combines TRBV5-1 with TRBJ2-2; TCRdb gives TRBD1 as the D gene, but with no DNA this cannot be confirmed. The CDR3 covers 15 residues. Germline V gene data show CDR1 as SGHRS and CDR2 as YFSETQ. This CDR3 is CASSLPGGYTGELFF.

CDR3 sequence reads: CASTSARAGELFF. V is TRBV7-8 and J is TRBJ2-2; there is no DNA to check the TCRdb D call of TRBD1. Per the germline V gene, CDR1 is SGHVS and CDR2 is FQNEAQ. The CDR3 runs 13 residues.

The chain combines TRBV6-5 with TRBJ2-7. Germline V CDR1 and CDR2: MNHEY, SVGAGI. The CDR3 has 16 amino acids. CDR3 sequence: CASSSTLRQPFYEQYF.

The gene calls are TRBV2 and TRBJ1-5; without DNA, the TCRdb call of TRBD1 cannot be checked. The V gene's germline CDR1 is SNHLY and CDR2 FYNNEI. The CDR3 is 15 amino acids. Here the CDR3 reads CASSYRDGYNQPQHF.

V and J are TRBV7-3 and TRBJ2-1. The CDR3 consists of 14 residues. The V gene's germline CDR1 is SGHTA and CDR2 FQGTGA. The CDR3 sequence: CASSPNSRPTEQFF.

The chain joins TRBV5-6 to TRBJ1-1; absent DNA, TCRdb's TRBD1 call cannot be checked. The CDR3 is 14 residues long. Germline V CDR1 and CDR2: SGHDT, YYEEEE. The CDR3 spells CASSWGPGGTEAFF.

The J gene is TRBJ1-1, the V gene TRBV12-3 or TRBV12-4. CDR3 size: 15 residues. The CDR3: CASSYLEGMNTEAFF.